These T cell receptor beta chains were read from a single sample in a study of long-term antiretroviral therapy in people with HIV. The repertoire was sequenced with immunoSEQ multiplex PCR; TCRdb's copy has only in-frame clones and lacks some. The sample yields approximately 36,000 clones, roughly four fifths seen once. Sequencing was performed on unsorted PBMCs, taken 0.6 years after starting antiretroviral therapy. The origin of the receptors is a young man with HIV. The CDR3 runs from the conserved cysteine through the conserved F or W. Each record gives: J gene, clone size, D gene, V gene, CDR3 DNA, CDR3 protein. D genes are given only for firm matches. Rows may omit the clone size; those that give it use once, few, many or a size class.

J: TRBJ2-1; size: .; D: TRBD2; V: TRBV5-6; DNA: TGTGCCAGCAGCTTAGCGGGGCCGGGCAATGAGCAGTTCTTC; CDR3: CASSLAGPGNEQFF
J: TRBJ2-7; size: .; D: .; V: TRBV6-5; DNA: TGTGCCAGCAGTTACTCGCTAGCCCAAGGGCAGTACTTC; CDR3: CASSYSLAQGQYF
J: TRBJ2-1; size: .; D: TRBD2; V: TRBV18; DNA: TGTGCCAGCTCACCGACAAACGCTCCGGGGGGCTACAATGAGCAGTTCTTC; CDR3: CASSPTNAPGGYNEQFF
J: TRBJ2-2; size: .; D: TRBD2; V: TRBV4-3; DNA: TGCGCCAGCAGAAGAACCTTAGCGGGAGGGCCGAGCACCGGGGAGCTGTTTTTT; CDR3: CASRRTLAGGPSTGELFF
J: TRBJ2-3; size: .; D: TRBD1; V: TRBV6-5; DNA: TGTGCCAGCAGTGACAGGGGCCGCACAGATACGCAGTATTTT; CDR3: CASSDRGRTDTQYF
J: TRBJ1-1; size: .; D: .; V: TRBV7-9; DNA: TGTGCCAGCAGCTTTGGGACTCGTGGGGGCACTGAAGCTTTCTTT; CDR3: CASSFGTRGGTEAFF
J: TRBJ2-7; size: once; D: .; V: TRBV6-5; DNA: TGTGCCAGCAGTTTCCTCGGGACTCTGGACGAGCAGTACTTC; CDR3: CASSFLGTLDEQYF
J: TRBJ2-7; size: .; D: .; V: TRBV28; DNA: TGTGCCAGCAGTTTAGTCAGGACCCTTTCCTACGAGCAGTACTTC; CDR3: CASSLVRTLSYEQYF
J: TRBJ2-7; size: .; D: .; V: TRBV10-3; DNA: TGTGCCATCAGTGATCCGGGACGGGGATACGAGCAGTACTTC; CDR3: CAISDPGRGYEQYF
J: TRBJ2-3; size: .; D: TRBD2; V: TRBV11-2; DNA: TGTGCCAGCAGCTCCCTAGGCGGGAGTAGGGCAGATACGCAGTATTTT; CDR3: CASSSLGGSRADTQYF
J: TRBJ1-4; size: .; D: .; V: TRBV18; DNA: TGTGCCAGCCAGCTCAGGGGAATGGAAGAAAAACTGTTTTTT; CDR3: CASQLRGMEEKLFF